Presented here are 4 T cell receptor beta chains from one specimen sequenced in a study of T cell repertoires in cytomegalovirus infection. In TCRdb, the reads were re-called with MiXCR into one record per CDR3 protein. Seen here are 500,000 or so distinct CDR3 sequences, about 17% observed once, and the top ten hold roughly a quarter. The source material was CD8+ T cells from PBMCs. These receptors all stem from a human donor in good health (CMV status not recorded). Some clones in this sample may be carry-over from other donors' samples.

This clonotype was recorded many times. The chain recombines TRBV7-6 with TRBJ2-7; D is possibly TRBD2 (7 bases). Trimming left V 1 base short and J 2 bases short, with 15 bases between. CDR3 length equals 16 residues. Germline values: CDR1 SGHVS, CDR2 FNYEAQ. In DNA form, the CDR3 reads TGTGCCAGCAGCTTAGGGGGAAGGGGGGGGCCCTACGAGCAGTACTTC. This codes for CASSLGGRGGPYEQYF.

The rearrangement links TRBV2 to TRBJ2-1; 10 bases map to TRBD2. The CDR3 spans 15 residues. Germline V CDR1 and CDR2: SNHLY, FYNNEI. Trimming at V came to 10 bases and at J to 6 bases, leaving 12 bases not matched to a gene. The DNA for the CDR3 is TGTGCCATTTTTTTAAAGCGGGAGGGCCTCAATGAGCAGTTCTTC. This translates into CAIFLKREGLNEQFF.

The table lists this clonotype with a few counts. This chain connects TRBV9 to TRBJ2-3; TRBD1 aligns across 8 bases. Germline-derived CDR1 and CDR2 are SGDLS and YYNGEE. The junction had 8 bases not matched to a gene; V was cut back by 4 bases and J by 4 bases. The CDR3 runs 15 residues. CDR3 in amino acids: CASSHGQGWADTQYF. The CDR3 nucleotides are TGTGCCAGCAGCCACGGACAGGGTTGGGCAGATACGCAGTATTTT.

This clonotype has at least ten counts. The V call is TRBV19, the J call TRBJ2-1; perhaps TRBD1 as D (6 bases). Germline CDR1 and CDR2: LNHDA and SQIVND (reference sequence). The V gene lost 0 bases and the J gene lost 5 bases, with 14 bases spanning the gap. The CDR3 has 16 amino acids. The CDR3 loop is CASSIDRQGFDNEQFF. The CDR3 DNA follows: TGTGCCAGTAGTATAGATCGTCAGGGGTTCGACAATGAGCAGTTCTTC.